This TCR beta chain is drawn from a study of blood T cell repertoires in COVID-19. At the level of the study: Nucleic acid was either cDNA or gDNA, and it came from T cells, B-cell-depleted T cells, or PBMCs.

In the authors' workflow: The assay estimated nucleated cells by amplifying reference gene primers. Method: immunoSEQ multiplex PCR; TCRdb's copy keeps in-frame clones and lacks some. V and J calls and clone size are as listed in that table; D and trimming were resolved from the DNA. The table records about 180,000 clones, about 86% of them present only once. Trimming took off 1 base at V and 10 bases at J, with 13 bases between the two ends. Germline V gives CDR1 SEHNR, CDR2 FQNEAQ (reference sequence). The CDR3 extends over 13 amino acids. The V call is TRBV7-9, the J call TRBJ1-2; D not resolved. The origin of this receptor is a man between 65 and 85 years old with active or convalescent COVID-19. The material sequenced was peripheral blood. The CDR3 DNA is TGTGCCAGCAGCTTAGAGGGAGGTACCCCCTACACCTTC. The encoded protein is CASSLEGGTPYTF.